This TCR beta chain originates from a study of tumor-infiltrating lymphocytes in oesophageal squamous cell carcinoma. This clonotype was counted many times. The CDR3 extends over 13 amino acids. From germline, CDR1 is MNHNS and CDR2 SASEGT. The trim removed 8 bases at V and 6 bases at J, leaving 8 bases unmatched. TCRdb fed the PCR reads into MiXCR, producing one record per CDR3 protein. The sample includes over 10,000 distinct CDR3 sequences, about half of them seen just once. Sequenced input: normal esophageal tissue next to the tumor. The TCR originated in a male donor with esophageal squamous cell carcinoma. This chain joins TRBV6-1 and TRBJ1-1, with 8 positions matching TRBD1. The CDR3: CASLGQAGAEAFF. The DNA for the CDR3 is TGTGCCAGCCTGGGACAGGCTGGCGCTGAAGCTTTCTTT.